These T cell receptor beta chains were read from a single sample in a study of T-cell memory formation after mild COVID-19. TCRdb re-called the 5' RACE reads with MiXCR, one entry per CDR3 protein. The sample contains 470,000 or so distinct CDR3 sequences, approximately 25% of which appear only once. The sample taken for sequencing was PBMCs or a T cell subset sorted from them (not recorded which). The source is an adult woman who had mild COVID-19 (a few samples of this study predate the infection). Cell type and time point are not known. The CDR3 runs from the conserved cysteine through the conserved F or W. The order of the fields is V gene, clone size, J gene, D gene, CDR3 protein, CDR3 DNA. The D gene is left open where the match is weak. Size values are once, few and many counts, or a class for expanded clones, and some rows have none.

>TRBV2|NA|TRBJ2-7|TRBD1
CASQAGQVVGEQYF
TGTGCCAGCCAGGCAGGACAGGTAGTGGGCGAGCAGTACTTC
>TRBV24-1|NA|TRBJ2-3|NA
CATSDFTGSQTDTQYF
TGTGCCACCAGTGATTTTACCGGGAGCCAGACAGATACGCAGTATTTT
>TRBV5-1|NA|TRBJ2-5|TRBD2
CASSPTSFTETQYF
TGCGCCAGCAGCCCGACTAGCTTCACGGAGACCCAGTACTTC
>TRBV12-3/TRBV12-4|NA|TRBJ1-1|NA
CASSIKRNTEAFF
TGTGCCAGCAGTATTAAGCGGAACACTGAAGCTTTCTTT
>TRBV2|NA|TRBJ2-1|TRBD2
CASSEALASGSSSYNEQFF
TGTGCCAGCAGTGAAGCGCTTGCCAGCGGGAGCAGTTCCTACAATGAGCAGTTCTTC
>TRBV24-1|NA|TRBJ2-7|NA
CATAQSEYEQYF
TGTGCCACCGCACAATCTGAATACGAGCAGTACTTC
>TRBV20-1|NA|TRBJ2-1|NA
CSARDSRVASNEQFF
TGCAGTGCTAGAGATTCACGGGTAGCGAGTAATGAGCAGTTCTTC
>TRBV24-1|NA|TRBJ1-5|TRBD1
CATQGAWGQPQHF
TGTGCCACTCAGGGGGCGTGGGGTCAGCCCCAGCATTTT
>TRBV4-3|NA|TRBJ2-7|TRBD1
CASSQTRTGSYEQYF
TGCGCCAGCAGCCAGACACGGACAGGGAGCTACGAGCAGTACTTC
>TRBV9|NA|TRBJ2-2|TRBD2
CAIGGSGGTDTGELFF
TGTGCCATCGGTGGTAGCGGGGGGACAGACACCGGGGAGCTGTTTTTT
>TRBV30|few|TRBJ2-3|NA
CAWSVGRGSTDTQYF
TGTGCCTGGAGTGTAGGTAGGGGAAGCACAGATACGCAGTATTTT
>TRBV12-3/TRBV12-4|NA|TRBJ1-1|NA
CASSHPNRLNTEAFF
TGTGCCAGCAGTCACCCCAACAGACTGAACACTGAAGCTTTCTTT
>TRBV7-9|NA|TRBJ2-3|TRBD1
CASSSGQFRGQPGSTDTQYF
TGTGCCAGCAGCTCGGGACAGTTTAGAGGGCAGCCTGGGAGCACAGATACGCAGTATTTT
>TRBV20-1|many|TRBJ2-1|NA
CSARVGRGAYNEQFF
TGCAGTGCTAGAGTGGGCAGGGGAGCCTACAATGAGCAGTTCTTC
>TRBV10-3|few|TRBJ2-7|TRBD1
CAIRGDRFSEQYF
TGTGCCATCAGGGGGGACAGGTTTTCCGAGCAGTACTTC
>TRBV24-1|few|TRBJ2-3|TRBD1
CATHPGQGETDTQYF
TGTGCCACCCACCCGGGGCAGGGGGAGACAGATACGCAGTATTTT
>TRBV24-1|few|TRBJ1-5|TRBD1
CATSGPDTGGNQPQHF
TGTGCCACCAGTGGCCCTGATACAGGGGGCAATCAGCCCCAGCATTTT
>TRBV19|few|TRBJ1-1|TRBD1
CASIPGQGNTEAFF
TGTGCCAGTATCCCGGGACAGGGGAACACTGAAGCTTTCTTT
>TRBV12-3/TRBV12-4|few|TRBJ1-1|TRBD1
CASSFRTGAATEAFF
TGTGCCAGCAGTTTTAGGACAGGGGCAGCGACTGAAGCTTTCTTT
>TRBV7-9|few|TRBJ1-1|NA
CASSLVNGNTEAFF
TGTGCCAGCAGCTTAGTTAATGGAAACACTGAAGCTTTCTTT
>TRBV7-2|NA|TRBJ1-2|TRBD1
CASSSFTGGDGYTF
TGTGCCAGCAGCTCATTTACAGGGGGCGATGGCTACACCTTC
>TRBV5-1|few|TRBJ2-5|NA
CASSLGNGEETQYF
TGCGCCAGCAGCTTGGGGAATGGAGAAGAGACCCAGTACTTC
>TRBV19|NA|TRBJ1-1|NA
CASSRPPGMNTEAFF
TGTGCCAGTAGCCGACCCCCGGGTATGAACACTGAAGCTTTCTTT
>TRBV7-2|NA|TRBJ2-6|NA
CATQHSGANVLTF
TGTGCCACCCAACACTCTGGGGCCAACGTCCTGACTTTC
>TRBV6-5|many|TRBJ2-2|TRBD1
CASSYGTVNTGELFF
TGTGCCAGCAGTTACGGGACAGTGAACACCGGGGAGCTGTTTTTT
>TRBV7-2|few|TRBJ2-3|NA
CASRAPLEPNMDGTDTQYF
TGTGCCAGCAGGGCCCCGCTAGAGCCCAATATGGATGGCACAGATACGCAGTATTTT
>TRBV7-6|few|TRBJ2-5|TRBD2
CASSPPGSGRAQETQYF
TGTGCCAGCAGCCCCCCCGGTAGCGGGAGGGCCCAAGAGACCCAGTACTTC
>TRBV11-2|few|TRBJ1-5|NA
CASSLGSGYQPQHF
TGTGCCAGCAGCTTAGGCTCAGGGTACCAGCCCCAGCATTTT
>TRBV5-5|few|TRBJ2-5|TRBD2
CASIRLAGGPQETQYF
TGTGCCAGTATCAGGCTAGCGGGAGGCCCACAAGAGACCCAGTACTTC
>TRBV20-1|NA|TRBJ1-5|NA
CSASPPQHF
TGCAGTGCATCCCCCCCGCAGCATTTT
>TRBV29-1|NA|TRBJ2-7|NA
CSVELDGYEQYF
TGCAGCGTTGAGCTGGACGGCTACGAGCAGTACTTC
>TRBV12-3/TRBV12-4|few|TRBJ2-7|NA
CASREPGPSGEQYF
TGTGCCAGCAGGGAACCGGGACCAAGCGGCGAGCAGTACTTC
>TRBV5-4|few|TRBJ2-3|NA
CASSLLPDTQYF
TGTGCCAGCAGCTTGCTTCCGGATACGCAGTATTTT
>TRBV9|NA|TRBJ2-3|NA
CASSVAVEGDTQYF
TGTGCCAGCAGCGTAGCCGTGGAGGGGGATACGCAGTATTTT
>TRBV27|NA|TRBJ1-2|TRBD1
CASAIQGGDYGYTF
TGTGCCAGCGCGATTCAGGGGGGGGACTATGGCTACACCTTC
>TRBV7-2|few|TRBJ2-3|NA
CASSLTLVPDTQYF
TGTGCCAGCAGCTTAACACTGGTTCCAGATACGCAGTATTTT
>TRBV4-1|few|TRBJ2-3|NA
CASSQGMRTVGTDTQYF
TGCGCCAGCAGCCAAGGTATGAGGACAGTCGGCACAGATACGCAGTATTTT
>TRBV3-1|few|TRBJ2-2|NA
CASSQGSMTTGELFF
TGTGCCAGCAGCCAAGGAAGCATGACCACCGGGGAGCTGTTTTTT
>TRBV29-1|NA|TRBJ2-1|NA
CSVEGAVSSYNEQFF
TGCAGCGTTGAAGGGGCGGTAAGCTCCTACAATGAGCAGTTCTTC
>TRBV5-1|few|TRBJ1-4|NA
CASSGSGDSNEKLFF
TGCGCCAGCAGCGGGAGCGGAGACAGTAATGAAAAACTGTTTTTT
>TRBV6-5|few|TRBJ2-2|NA
CASRTLGVTVSGELFF
TGTGCCAGCAGAACACTAGGGGTTACGGTCAGCGGGGAGCTGTTTTTT
>TRBV12-3/TRBV12-4|many|TRBJ2-2|NA
CASSLSVGNTGELFF
TGTGCCAGCAGTTTAAGCGTGGGGAACACCGGGGAGCTGTTTTTT
>TRBV7-9|few|TRBJ2-3|TRBD2
CASRASGNTDTQYF
TGTGCCAGCAGAGCTAGCGGAAACACAGATACGCAGTATTTT
>TRBV3-1|NA|TRBJ2-7|NA
CASSPGTYYEQYF
TGTGCCAGCAGCCCAGGGACCTACTACGAGCAGTACTTC
>TRBV7-9|few|TRBJ1-2|NA
CASSFRDVGGYTF
TGTGCCAGCAGCTTTCGGGATGTAGGAGGCTACACCTTC
>TRBV6-6|NA|TRBJ2-3|TRBD2
CASSRLAANTQYF
TGTGCCAGCAGCAGACTAGCGGCGAATACGCAGTATTTT
>TRBV5-5|NA|TRBJ2-3|TRBD2
CASSGLAGVGTDTQYF
TGTGCCAGCAGCGGACTAGCGGGAGTGGGCACAGATACGCAGTATTTT
>TRBV18|few|TRBJ1-1|TRBD1
CASSLLMPGQGTEAFF
TGTGCCAGCTCACTTCTCATGCCGGGACAGGGCACTGAAGCTTTCTTT
>TRBV7-9|few|TRBJ2-5|NA
CASSVLDWETQYF
TGTGCCAGCAGCGTACTGGATTGGGAGACCCAGTACTTC
>TRBV5-1|NA|TRBJ2-7|NA
CASSLERSIIYEQYF
TGCGCCAGCAGCTTGGAACGGAGCATTATCTACGAGCAGTACTTC
>TRBV2|NA|TRBJ2-2|NA
CASTPPGAIVGGELFF
TGTGCCAGCACACCCCCAGGGGCGATAGTCGGCGGGGAGCTGTTTTTT
>TRBV12-3/TRBV12-4|NA|TRBJ2-3|NA
CASSLGGSPNTDTQYF
TGTGCCAGCAGTTTAGGCGGCAGCCCCAACACAGATACGCAGTATTTT
>TRBV12-3/TRBV12-4|few|TRBJ1-5|TRBD1
CASTLTGGAIGQPQHF
TGTGCCAGCACCTTGACAGGGGGCGCGATTGGGCAGCCCCAGCATTTT
>TRBV18|NA|TRBJ1-2|NA
CASSPKEVNYGYTF
TGTGCCAGCTCACCGAAAGAAGTTAACTATGGCTACACCTTC
>TRBV2|NA|TRBJ2-7|NA
CASSDPAYEQYF
TGTGCCAGCAGTGATCCGGCCTACGAGCAGTACTTC
>TRBV12-3/TRBV12-4|NA|TRBJ2-1|TRBD1
CASSFGTGIGYNEQFF
TGTGCCAGCAGTTTTGGGACAGGGATCGGCTACAATGAGCAGTTCTTC
>TRBV27|few|TRBJ2-7|NA
CASRVPGLSSYEQYF
TGTGCCAGCAGAGTCCCCGGGCTTTCATCCTACGAGCAGTACTTC
>TRBV6-1|few|TRBJ1-1|NA
CASNLNTEAFF
TGTGCCAGCAACCTGAACACTGAAGCTTTCTTT
>TRBV6-5|NA|TRBJ2-1|TRBD1
CASSYYGTGGSREQFF
TGTGCCAGCAGTTACTACGGGACAGGGGGGAGCCGTGAGCAGTTCTTC
>TRBV25-1|NA|TRBJ1-2|NA
CASSVQQNYGYTF
TGTGCCAGCAGTGTGCAGCAGAACTATGGCTACACCTTC